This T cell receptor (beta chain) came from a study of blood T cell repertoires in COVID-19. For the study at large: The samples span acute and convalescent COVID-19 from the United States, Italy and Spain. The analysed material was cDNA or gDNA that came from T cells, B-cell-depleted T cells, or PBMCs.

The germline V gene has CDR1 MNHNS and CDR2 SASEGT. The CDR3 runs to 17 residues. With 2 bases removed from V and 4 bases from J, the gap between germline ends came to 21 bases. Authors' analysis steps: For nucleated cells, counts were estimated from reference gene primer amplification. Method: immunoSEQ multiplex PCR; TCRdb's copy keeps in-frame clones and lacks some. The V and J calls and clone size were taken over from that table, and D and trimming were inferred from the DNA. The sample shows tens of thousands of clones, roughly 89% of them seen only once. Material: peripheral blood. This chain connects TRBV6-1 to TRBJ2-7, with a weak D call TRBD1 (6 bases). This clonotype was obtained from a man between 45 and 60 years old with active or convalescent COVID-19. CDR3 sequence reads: CASSEKISAGALYEQYF. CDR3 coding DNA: TGTGCCAGCAGTGAAAAGATCTCGGCAGGGGCTTTATACGAGCAGTACTTC.